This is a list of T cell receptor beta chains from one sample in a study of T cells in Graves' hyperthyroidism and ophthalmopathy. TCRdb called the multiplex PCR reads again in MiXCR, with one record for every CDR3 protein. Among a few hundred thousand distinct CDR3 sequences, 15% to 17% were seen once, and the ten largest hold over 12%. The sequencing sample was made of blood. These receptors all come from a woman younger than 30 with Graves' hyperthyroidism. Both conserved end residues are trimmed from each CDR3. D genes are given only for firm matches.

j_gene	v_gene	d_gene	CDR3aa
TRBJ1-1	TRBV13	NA	ASSLGLGGRDVVTEAF
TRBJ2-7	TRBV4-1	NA	ASSPGPGQSYEQY
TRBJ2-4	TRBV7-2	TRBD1	ASSLIGFRGQGINIQY
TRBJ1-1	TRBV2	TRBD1	ASTATGVGTEAF
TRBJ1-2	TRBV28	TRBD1	ASSFLTGPPYGYT
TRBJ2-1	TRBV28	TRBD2	ASSLSVLAGFSYNEQF
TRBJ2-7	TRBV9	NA	ASSVGPSYEQY
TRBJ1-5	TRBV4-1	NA	ASSQDKDRGGQPQH
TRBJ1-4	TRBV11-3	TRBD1	ASSGDRGEKLF
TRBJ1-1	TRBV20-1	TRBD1	SASPTGRGTEAF
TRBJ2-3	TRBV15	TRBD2	ATSRGLAATDTQY
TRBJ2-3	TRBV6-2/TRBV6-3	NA	ASCGGSSTDTQY
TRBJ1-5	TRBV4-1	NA	ASSHNPRGGAKVSNQPQH
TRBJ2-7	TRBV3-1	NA	ASSQGTGALGEQY
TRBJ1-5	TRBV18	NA	ASSPGGGRNQPQH
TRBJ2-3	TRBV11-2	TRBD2	ASILSGRADTQY
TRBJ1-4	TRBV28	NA	ASSLSWGIEKLF